Sequencing of this T cell receptor (beta chain) was carried out in a study of blood T cell repertoires in COVID-19. For the study at large: Spain, Italy and the United States supplied samples that represented acute and convalescent COVID-19.

Germline V gene sequence: CDR1 SGDLS, CDR2 YYNGEE. This CDR3 has 14 amino acids. V gave up 0 bases and J gave up 4 bases; unmatched junction bases: 2. This table comes from immunoSEQ multiplex PCR, and its TCRdb copy is limited to in-frame clones, with some not included. In the table there are under 100,000 clones, about 87% of which are singletons. J is TRBJ2-7 and V is TRBV9; TRBD1 agrees at 9 bases. Sequencing was performed on peripheral blood. This receptor was obtained from a man aged 35-49 years with acute or convalescent COVID-19. CDR3 nucleotide sequence: TGTGCCAGCAGCGTAGGGGGACAGGGTTACGAGCAGTACTTC. Its protein product is CASSVGGQGYEQYF.